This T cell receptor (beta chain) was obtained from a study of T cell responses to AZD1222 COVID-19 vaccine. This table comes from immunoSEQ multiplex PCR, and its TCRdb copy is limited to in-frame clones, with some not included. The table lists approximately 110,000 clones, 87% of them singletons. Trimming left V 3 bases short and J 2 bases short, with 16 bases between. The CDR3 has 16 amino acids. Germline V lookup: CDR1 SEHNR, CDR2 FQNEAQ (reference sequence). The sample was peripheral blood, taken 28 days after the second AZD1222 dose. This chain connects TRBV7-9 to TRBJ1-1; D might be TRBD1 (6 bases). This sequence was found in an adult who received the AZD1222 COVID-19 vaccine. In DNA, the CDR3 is TGTGCCAGCAGCTTGGAAGCAGGGGCTTACAACACTGAAGCTTTCTTT. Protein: CASSLEAGAYNTEAFF.